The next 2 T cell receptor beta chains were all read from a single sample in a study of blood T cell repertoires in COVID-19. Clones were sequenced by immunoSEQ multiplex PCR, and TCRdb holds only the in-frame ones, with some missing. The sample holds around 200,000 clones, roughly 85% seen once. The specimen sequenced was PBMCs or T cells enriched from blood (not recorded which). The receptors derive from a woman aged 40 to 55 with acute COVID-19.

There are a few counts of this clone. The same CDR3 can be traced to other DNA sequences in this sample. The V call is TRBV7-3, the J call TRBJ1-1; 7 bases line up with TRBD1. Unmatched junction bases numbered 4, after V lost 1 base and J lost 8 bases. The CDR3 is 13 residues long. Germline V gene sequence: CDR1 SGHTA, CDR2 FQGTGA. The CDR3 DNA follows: TGTGCCAGCAGCTTAAACCGACAGGGAGAAGCTTTCTTT. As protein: CASSLNRQGEAFF.

The CDR3 loop is CASSQVGTGRYGYTF. The CDR3 nucleotides read TGCGCCAGCAGCCAGGTCGGGACAGGGAGGTATGGCTACACCTTC. The chain recombines TRBV4-1 with TRBJ1-2; 9 bases match TRBD1. Per the germline V gene, CDR1 is MGHRA and CDR2 is YSYEKL. The CDR3 sequence is 15 residues long. The ends lost 3 bases at V and 5 bases at J; junction bases unmatched: 7.